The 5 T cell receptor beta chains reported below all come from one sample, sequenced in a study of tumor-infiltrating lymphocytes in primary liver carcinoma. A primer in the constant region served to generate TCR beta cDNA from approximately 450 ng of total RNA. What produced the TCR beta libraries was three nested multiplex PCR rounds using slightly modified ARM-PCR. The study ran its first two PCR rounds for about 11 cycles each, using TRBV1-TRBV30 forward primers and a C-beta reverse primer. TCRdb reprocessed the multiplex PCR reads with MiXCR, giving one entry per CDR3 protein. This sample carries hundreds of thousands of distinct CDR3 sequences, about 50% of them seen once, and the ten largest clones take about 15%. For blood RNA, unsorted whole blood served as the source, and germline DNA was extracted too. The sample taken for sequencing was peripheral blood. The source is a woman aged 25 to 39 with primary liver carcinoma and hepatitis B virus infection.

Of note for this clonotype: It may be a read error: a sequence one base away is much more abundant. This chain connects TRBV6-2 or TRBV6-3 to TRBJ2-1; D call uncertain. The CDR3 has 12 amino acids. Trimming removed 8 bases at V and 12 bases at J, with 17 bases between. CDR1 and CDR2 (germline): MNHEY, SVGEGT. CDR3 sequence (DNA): TGTGCCAGCGGAGATGGATCTACACCGCAGTTCTTC. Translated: CASGDGSTPQFF.

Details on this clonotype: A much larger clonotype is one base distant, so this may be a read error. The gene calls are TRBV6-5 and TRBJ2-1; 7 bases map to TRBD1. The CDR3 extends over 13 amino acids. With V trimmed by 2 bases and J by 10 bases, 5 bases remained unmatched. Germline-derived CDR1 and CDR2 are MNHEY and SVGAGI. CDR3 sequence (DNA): TGTGCCAGCAGTTACCAAGGGGGCCTAGAGCAGTTCTTC. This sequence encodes CASSYQGGLEQFF.

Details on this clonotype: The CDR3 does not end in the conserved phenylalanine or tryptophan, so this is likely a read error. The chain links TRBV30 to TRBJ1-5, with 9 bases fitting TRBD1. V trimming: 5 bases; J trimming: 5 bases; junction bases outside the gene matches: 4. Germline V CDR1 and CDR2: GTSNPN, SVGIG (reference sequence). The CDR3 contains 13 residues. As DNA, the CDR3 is TGTGCCTGGGGGACAGGGACATATCAGCCCCAGCATATT. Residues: CAWGTGTYQPQHI.

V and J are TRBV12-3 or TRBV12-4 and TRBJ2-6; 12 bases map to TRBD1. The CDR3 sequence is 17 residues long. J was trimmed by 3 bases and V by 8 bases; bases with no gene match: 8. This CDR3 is CASLGGQGAFGANVLTF. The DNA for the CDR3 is TGTGCCAGCCTGGGGGGACAGGGGGCGTTTGGGGCCAACGTCCTGACTTTC.

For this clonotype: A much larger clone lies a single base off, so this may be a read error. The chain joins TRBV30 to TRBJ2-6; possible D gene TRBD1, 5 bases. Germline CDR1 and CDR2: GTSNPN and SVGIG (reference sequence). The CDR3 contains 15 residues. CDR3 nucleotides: TGTGCCTGGAGTGTACAATGGGCTGGGGCCAACGCCCTGACTTTC. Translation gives CAWSVQWAGANALTF.